This T cell receptor (beta chain) was observed in a study of shared clonotypes between healthy human individuals. Study-wide context: Each donor's CD8 memory used one plate, CD8 naive two, each CD4 subset three. Study results and limitations: The researchers took only blood, and tissue repertoires probably look different. Non-shared clonotypes had lower generation probabilities than those shared by all four donors.

Naive CD8 cells lacked CD45RO, underwent positive selection for CCR7 and left out terminally differentiated effector memory CD45RA+ cells. Of note for this clone: Its antigen is as yet unknown. In the same sample, other DNA sequences code for this CDR3.

The CDR3 contains 13 residues. Trimming cost V 4 bases and J 2 bases; bases outside gene matches: 3. The germline CDR1 and CDR2 sequences are SQVTM and ANQGSEA. In the study's own analysis: Filtering differed since immunoSEQ provided only junctions, with no quality scores. Using immunoSEQ multiplex PCR, the repertoire was profiled, and TCRdb retains in-frame clones only, with some absent. The DNA gave D and trimming, while V, J and clone size come from that table. The sample holds around 1.9 million clones; about 92% are singletons and the top ten take about 1.5%. The specimen was naive CD8+ T cells from PBMCs. This TCR derives from a man aged 18 to 30 in good health. Some clones in this sample may be carry-over from other donors' samples. The chain combines TRBV29-1 with TRBJ2-7; 9 nucleotides match TRBD2. Here the CDR3 DNA reads TGCAGCGTTGTCGGCGGGAGGGCCTACGAGCAGTACTTC. The encoded protein is CSVVGGRAYEQYF.